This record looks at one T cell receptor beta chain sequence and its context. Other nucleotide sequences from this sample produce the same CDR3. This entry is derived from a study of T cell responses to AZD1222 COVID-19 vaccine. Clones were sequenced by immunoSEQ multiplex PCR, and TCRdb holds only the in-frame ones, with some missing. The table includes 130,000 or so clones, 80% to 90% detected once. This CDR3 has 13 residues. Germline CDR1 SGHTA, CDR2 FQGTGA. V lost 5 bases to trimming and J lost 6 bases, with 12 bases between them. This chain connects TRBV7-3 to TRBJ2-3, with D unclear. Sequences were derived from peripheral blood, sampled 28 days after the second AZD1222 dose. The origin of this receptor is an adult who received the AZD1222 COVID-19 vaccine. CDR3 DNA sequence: TGTGCCAGCAGCCCACACGGCTCGGATACGCAGTATTTT. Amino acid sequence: CASSPHGSDTQYF.